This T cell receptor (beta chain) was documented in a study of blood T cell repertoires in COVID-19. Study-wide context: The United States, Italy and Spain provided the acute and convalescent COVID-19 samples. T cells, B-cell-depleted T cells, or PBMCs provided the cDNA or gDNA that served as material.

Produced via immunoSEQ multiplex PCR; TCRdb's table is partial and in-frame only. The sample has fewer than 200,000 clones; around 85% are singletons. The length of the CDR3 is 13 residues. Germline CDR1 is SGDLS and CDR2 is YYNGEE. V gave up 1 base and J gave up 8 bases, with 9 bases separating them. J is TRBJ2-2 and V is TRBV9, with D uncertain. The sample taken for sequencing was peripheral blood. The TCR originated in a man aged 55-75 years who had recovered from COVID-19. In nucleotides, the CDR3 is TGTGCCAGCAGCGTATACATTCTGGGGGAGCTGTTTTTT. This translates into CASSVYILGELFF.